This TCR beta chain was retrieved from a study of beta chain features in type 1 diabetes. The CDR3 has 19 amino acids. In germline, CDR1 is MNHGY, CDR2 SAAAGT. Germline trimming cut 2 bases from V and 4 bases from J; bases unmatched to any gene: 15. This clone was observed a handful of times. Of the isolated RNA, all was reverse transcribed, and so the sequenced material was expressed TCRB transcripts. TCRdb keeps only in-frame clones here, not all; method: immunoSEQ multiplex PCR. This sample carries around 280,000 clones, 8% of them seen once, and the ten largest clones take roughly 1%. Sequencing was carried out using central memory CD4+ T cells from blood. This TCR was sampled from a woman between 18 and 29 years old in good health. This chain links TRBV6-8 with TRBJ2-7; TRBD1 aligns across 12 bases. The CDR3 DNA sequence: TGTGCCAGCAGTTACCCACGGAATCCCGGGACAGGGGGCGCGTACGAGCAGTACTTC. Translated, it gives CASSYPRNPGTGGAYEQYF.